Presented here are 32 T cell receptor beta chains from one specimen sequenced in a study of T cell repertoires in cytomegalovirus infection. The antigens of these receptors remain unknown. TCRdb independently ran MiXCR on the reads; one entry per CDR3 protein. The sample has approximately 910,000 distinct CDR3 sequences; roughly 30% are singletons. The starting material was cultured CD8+ T cells from PBMCs, obtained from culture after CMV antigen stimulation. The receptor set was obtained from a human donor in good health (CMV status not recorded). Some clones in this sample may be carry-over from other donors' samples.

The sample holds many counts of this clonotype. V and J are TRBV7-2 and TRBJ1-1; TRBD1 matches at 9 bases. This CDR3 has 16 residues. The V and J ends lost 0 bases and 7 bases, in that order; junction bases with no gene match: 9. CDR1 is SGHTA, CDR2 FQGNSA, per germline. This CDR3 reads CASSLAGGDRANEAFF. For the CDR3, the DNA is TGTGCCAGCAGCTTAGCTGGGGGGGACAGGGCAAATGAAGCTTTCTTT. The whole variable domain, filled in from reference TRBV7-2 and TRBJ1-1, reads GAGVSQSPSNKVTEKGKDVELRCDPISGHTALYWYRQSLGQGLEFLIYFQGNSAPDKSGLPSDRFSAERTGGSVSTLTIQRTQQEDSAVYLCASSLAGGDRANEAFFGQGTRLTVV.

The V call is TRBV15, the J call TRBJ2-7; weak D call: TRBD2 (5 bases). This CDR3 spans 13 amino acids. Germline V gene data show CDR1 as LNHNV and CDR2 as YYDKDF (reference sequence). V shed 4 bases and J shed 6 bases, with 13 bases lying between them. The CDR3: CATSTTTLGEQYV. In DNA form, the CDR3 reads TGTGCCACCAGCACGACTACCCTAGGCGAGCAGTACGTC.

The rearrangement links TRBV2 to TRBJ2-3; D not resolved. Per germline, CDR1 SNHLY and CDR2 FYNNEI. The germline V and J ends were trimmed by 8 bases and 4 bases, with 10 bases remaining between them. CDR3 length equals 12 residues. CDR3: CASLGRADTQYF. For the CDR3, the DNA is TGTGCCAGCCTTGGCCGGGCAGATACGCAGTATTTT.

The rearrangement uses TRBV6-2 or TRBV6-3 and TRBJ2-1, with TRBD1 matching over 7 bases. CDR1 and CDR2 from the germline V gene are MNHEY and SVGEGT. V trimming: 2 bases; J trimming: 8 bases; junction bases outside the gene matches: 9. This CDR3 contains 15 residues. CDR3 protein: CASSYDGRGSDEQFF. CDR3 coding DNA: TGTGCCAGCAGTTACGATGGCAGGGGGAGCGATGAGCAGTTCTTC.

The chain is built from TRBV5-1 and TRBJ2-2; D call uncertain. Trimming stripped 1 base from V and 5 bases from J, with 6 bases between. Germline V gene lookup returns CDR1 SGHRS and CDR2 YFSETQ. The CDR3 has 13 amino acids. The CDR3 protein is CASSLKATGELFF. The CDR3 coding sequence is TGCGCCAGCAGCTTGAAAGCGACCGGGGAGCTGTTTTTT.

J is TRBJ2-2 and V is TRBV27; 7 bases are shared with TRBD1. This CDR3 is built from 15 residues. V dropped 1 base and J dropped 4; count of bases not matched to a gene: 3. Germline V lookup: CDR1 MNHEY, CDR2 SMNVEV (reference sequence). CDR3 DNA sequence: TGTGCCAGCAGTTTATTATACAGGGGCACCGGGGAGCTGTTTTTT. Translation: CASSLLYRGTGELFF.

This clonotype was recorded a few times. J is TRBJ1-6 and V is TRBV28; D unclear. Germline V gene sequence: CDR1 MDHEN, CDR2 SYDVKM. There are 15 residues in the CDR3. Between the trimmed V and J ends, which lost 6 bases and 7 bases, there was a span of 16 bases. The CDR3 protein is CASSERKGPNSPLHF. CDR3 DNA: TGTGCCAGCAGCGAGCGGAAGGGTCCAAATTCACCCCTCCACTTT. Full variable domain (rest looked up from reference TRBV28 and TRBJ1-6): DVKVTQSSRYLVKRTGEKVFLECVQDMDHENMFWYRQDPGLGLRLIYFSYDVKMKEKGDIPEGYSVSREKKERFSLILESASTNQTSMYLCASSERKGPNSPLHFGNGTRLTVT.

This sequence joins TRBV11-3 and TRBJ2-1, with no clear D. The V end lost 5 bases, the J end lost 7 bases, and 15 bases lay between the germline ends. Germline V CDR1 and CDR2: SGHNT, YENEEA. This CDR3 contains 14 residues. The CDR3 sequence: CASSPPNIENEQFF. CDR3 bases: TGTGCCAGCAGCCCCCCCAATATAGAGAATGAGCAGTTCTTC.

The table lists this clonotype with a few counts. In DNA, the CDR3 is TGTGCCAGTAGTCTGGGACAGACTTACTATGGCTACACCTTC. It codes for CASSLGQTYYGYTF. The V call is TRBV19, the J call TRBJ1-2, with 7 bases matching TRBD1. The trim removed 5 bases at V and 3 bases at J, leaving 6 bases unmatched. From germline, CDR1 is LNHDA and CDR2 SQIVND (reference sequence). The CDR3 length is 14 residues.

As to this clonotype: This sequence may be a read error, since a much larger clone differs from it by one base. The chain employs TRBV11-2 and TRBJ1-2, with D hard to call. Deletions cut 1 base from V and 4 bases from J, with 13 bases between. This CDR3 comprises 15 residues. Germline V gene lookup returns CDR1 SGHAT and CDR2 FQNNGV. The CDR3 sequence: CASSLGPRLFYGYTF. The CDR3 region has the DNA TGTGCCAGCAGCTTAGGGCCCCGATTGTTCTATGGCTACACCTTC.

This clonotype has only a few counts. This CDR3 reads CASSLVPGWSEQYF. DNA for the CDR3: TGTGCCAGCAGCTTAGTCCCAGGGTGGAGCGAGCAGTACTTC. V is TRBV7-2 and J is TRBJ2-7; a weak D match, TRBD1 (5 bases). The CDR3 runs to 14 residues. V lost 1 base to trimming and J lost 6 bases, with 13 bases between them. Germline V gene sequence: CDR1 SGHTA, CDR2 FQGNSA.

This clonotype has just a few counts. The chain joins TRBV7-6 to TRBJ1-2; 12 bases map to TRBD1. This CDR3 is built from 14 residues. J lost 6 bases, V lost 5 bases, and 4 bases had no gene match. Germline V gene sequence: CDR1 SGHVS, CDR2 FNYEAQ. The CDR3 spells CASSNRDRGHGYTF. In nucleotides, the CDR3 is TGTGCCAGCAGCAACCGGGACAGGGGGCATGGCTACACCTTC.

This clonotype was detected a few times. In nucleotides, the CDR3 is TGTGCCAGCAGTTTTAGAGGGTTTGGTATAGATACGCAGTATTTT. Its protein product is CASSFRGFGIDTQYF. The V gene is TRBV27, the J gene TRBJ2-3, with a tentative D call TRBD2 (5 bases). Germline V gene lookup returns CDR1 MNHEY and CDR2 SMNVEV (reference sequence). V lost 3 bases to trimming and J lost 5 bases, with 15 bases between them. The CDR3 has 15 residues.

This clonotype was observed a few times. This chain uses TRBV19 with TRBJ1-1; TRBD1 aligns across 8 bases. CDR3 length: 14 amino acids. Trimming cost V 5 bases and J 5 bases; bases outside gene matches: 7. CDR1 and CDR2 from the germline V gene are LNHDA and SQIVND (reference sequence). CDR3 residues: CASSPRTGSTEAFF. CDR3 coding DNA: TGTGCCAGTAGTCCCCGGACAGGGAGTACTGAAGCTTTCTTT.

The rearrangement uses TRBV15 and TRBJ1-1; tentatively, D is TRBD1 (5 bases). The CDR3 has 15 amino acids. Trimming cost V 1 base and J 1 base, with 10 bases left between them. The V gene's germline CDR1 is LNHNV and CDR2 YYDKDF (reference sequence). This CDR3 reads CATSRGGDENTEAFF. DNA of the CDR3: TGTGCCACCAGCAGAGGGGGGGACGAGAACACTGAAGCTTTCTTT.

The gene calls are TRBV4-1 and TRBJ1-2; D perhaps matches TRBD1 (6 bases). CDR3 length: 16 amino acids. The V end was cut by 4 bases, the J end by 2 bases, with 17 bases between. From germline, CDR1 is MGHRA and CDR2 YSYEKL. This chain's CDR3 is CASSLIYRESNYGYTF. The CDR3 bases are TGCGCCAGCAGCCTAATCTACAGGGAGTCGAACTATGGCTACACCTTC.

This clonotype was counted ten times or more. This chain uses TRBV6-1 with TRBJ1-1, with 7 bases identical to TRBD1. Per the germline V gene, CDR1 is MNHNS and CDR2 is SASEGT. This CDR3 has 14 residues. The V and J ends lost 2 bases and 1 base, in that order; junction bases with no gene match: 1. The CDR3 nucleotides read TGTGCCAGCAGTGAAAACAGGGGGAACACTGAAGCTTTCTTT. Translation: CASSENRGNTEAFF.

The J gene is TRBJ2-1, the V gene TRBV19, with D possibly being TRBD2 (7 bases). V was cut by 6 bases and J by 5 bases, with 26 bases left in between. From germline, CDR1 is LNHDA and CDR2 SQIVND (reference sequence). The CDR3 is 18 residues long. The CDR3 DNA reads TGTGCCAGTAGGTCCCTATTGCGGGGGCGGTTGGCCAACAATGAGCAGTTCTTC. It codes for CASRSLLRGRLANNEQFF.

With regard to this clonotype: The junction does not match germline at one end; this may be a read error. V and J are TRBV12-3 or TRBV12-4 and TRBJ1-5; 7 positions match TRBD1. The CDR3 loop spans 15 amino acids. Here the CDR3 reads CVSSLGTASNQPQHF. For the CDR3, the DNA is TGTGTCAGCAGTTTAGGGACAGCTAGCAATCAGCCCCAGCATTTT.

This clonotype was counted only a few times. The genes are TRBV6-2 or TRBV6-3 and TRBJ1-2; a weak D match, TRBD1 (5 bases). There are 14 residues in the CDR3. Trimming pared 5 bases from V and 8 bases from J, leaving 18 bases between. The germline V gene encodes CDR1 MNHEY and CDR2 SVGEGT. The CDR3 bases are TGTGCCAGCAGTCTCCCCGGGGCTGGGCTCGGCTACACCTTC. Protein product: CASSLPGAGLGYTF.

This clonotype has ten or more counts. The V and J genes are TRBV9 and TRBJ2-2, with D perhaps being TRBD1 or TRBD2 (5 bases each). The CDR3 runs 14 residues. V was clipped by 0 bases and J by 4 bases, with 7 bases between them. Germline-derived CDR1 and CDR2 are SGDLS and YYNGEE. Here the CDR3 DNA reads TGTGCCAGCAGCGTAGGAGGGACCACCGGGGAGCTGTTTTTT. Its protein product is CASSVGGTTGELFF.

There are a few counts of this clonotype. The V call is TRBV5-1, the J call TRBJ2-5; the D gene is possibly TRBD2 (6 bases). V was cut by 4 bases and J by 3 bases, with 16 bases left in between. There are 15 residues in the CDR3. Per germline, CDR1 SGHRS and CDR2 YFSETQ. CDR3 in amino acids: CASSPIIAVEETQYF. CDR3 coding DNA: TGCGCCAGCAGCCCTATTATAGCGGTGGAAGAGACCCAGTACTTC.

A single count supports this clonotype. The chain recombines TRBV6-1 with TRBJ1-1; no clear D gene. The ends were cut back, 3 bases at V and 3 bases at J, with 17 bases in the middle. This CDR3 has 16 residues. CDR1 MNHNS and CDR2 SASEGT come from the germline V gene. The CDR3 spells CASSDPFLDGYTEAFF. The CDR3 DNA is TGTGCCAGCAGTGACCCCTTTTTGGACGGCTACACTGAAGCTTTCTTT.

This clonotype has a handful of counts. This rearrangement joins TRBV25-1 to TRBJ2-7; tentative D call: TRBD1 (7 bases). Germline V lookup: CDR1 MGHDK, CDR2 SYGVNS. Between the trimmed V and J ends, which lost 6 bases and 4 bases, there was a span of 13 bases. The CDR3 is 13 residues long. The CDR3 sequence is CASRARGVYEQYF. CDR3 nucleotides: TGTGCCAGCAGGGCCAGGGGGGTATACGAGCAGTACTTC.

The rearrangement links TRBV9 to TRBJ2-1, with D possibly being TRBD2 (6 bases). Trimming pared 5 bases from V and 10 bases from J, leaving 25 bases between. This CDR3 region has 16 residues. Germline-derived CDR1 and CDR2 are SGDLS and YYNGEE. This CDR3 reads CASRDNRDSNNREQFF. The CDR3, as DNA: TGTGCCAGCAGGGATAACCGGGACTCCAACAACAGGGAGCAGTTCTTC.

This sequence joins TRBV2 and TRBJ1-1, with D hard to call. Trimming cost V 4 bases and J 6 bases, with 9 bases left between them. The CDR3 consists of 12 residues. The germline V gene encodes CDR1 SNHLY and CDR2 FYNNEI. This CDR3 reads CASSGRRAEAFF. The CDR3 DNA reads TGTGCCAGCAGTGGCCGAAGGGCTGAAGCTTTCTTT.

For this clonotype: One end of the junction fails to match germline, which may point to a read error. The J gene is TRBJ1-2, the V gene TRBV2; D gene uncertain. The germline gives CDR1 SNHLY, CDR2 FYNNEI. This CDR3 has 13 residues. This CDR3 is CASSEHPNYDYTF. The CDR3 coding sequence is TGTGCCAGCAGTGAGCACCCAAACTATGACTACACCTTC.

This clonotype was detected only a few times. The V call is TRBV5-5, the J call TRBJ2-3; 12 nucleotides align to TRBD2. V lost 4 bases, J lost 5 bases, and 5 bases stayed unmatched. CDR3 size: 15 residues. CDR1 SGHKS and CDR2 YYEKEE come from the germline V gene (reference sequence). The CDR3 DNA reads as TGTGCCAGCAGCCCAAGACTAGCGGGGGTAGATACGCAGTATTTT. Its protein product is CASSPRLAGVDTQYF.

This clonotype was detected a few times. The genes are TRBV7-8 and TRBJ1-2; D might be TRBD1 (6 bases). CDR1 and CDR2 from the germline V gene are SGHVS and FQNEAQ. The CDR3 is 15 amino acids. Between the trimmed V and J ends, which lost 5 bases and 0 bases, there was a span of 13 bases. This CDR3 is CASSQMGASNYGYTF. CDR3 DNA sequence: TGTGCCAGCAGCCAAATGGGGGCCTCTAACTATGGCTACACCTTC.

As concerns this clonotype: A single base separates this from a much larger clone, so it may be a read error. This chain joins TRBV7-2 and TRBJ1-3; D gene unclear. The CDR3 loop spans 17 amino acids. Per germline, CDR1 SGHTA and CDR2 FQGNSA. The CDR3 here is CANSFPIMGASGNTIYF. Here the CDR3 DNA reads TGTGCCAACAGCTTTCCCATAATGGGTGCCTCTGGAAACACCATATATTTT.

This clonotype was counted between two and nine times. V gene TRBV5-4 combines with J gene TRBJ1-1; D not certain. The V gene's germline CDR1 is SGHNT and CDR2 YYREEE (reference sequence). The V gene lost 0 bases and the J gene lost 6 bases, with 15 bases spanning the gap. This CDR3 region has 15 residues. The DNA for the CDR3 is TGTGCCAGCAGCTTGGCCTCGGACCCCACTCCTGAAGCTTTCTTT. It yields the protein CASSLASDPTPEAFF. Using reference TRBV5-4 and TRBJ1-1 for the parts outside the CDR3, the full variable domain is ETGVTQSPTHLIKTRGQQVTLRCSSQSGHNTVSWYQQALGQGPQFIFQYYREEENGRGNFPPRFSGLQFPNYSSELNVNALELDDSALYLCASSLASDPTPEAFFGQGTRLTVV.

The rearrangement uses TRBV6-2 or TRBV6-3 and TRBJ2-3; the match to TRBD1 covers 8 bases. The CDR3 is 16 amino acids. Germline V gene data show CDR1 as MNHEY and CDR2 as SVGEGT. V trimming: 4 bases; J trimming: 1 base; junction bases outside the gene matches: 7. The CDR3 here is CASSSPPGQGTDTQYF. For the CDR3, the DNA is TGTGCCAGCAGTTCACCCCCGGGACAGGGCACAGATACGCAGTATTTT.